Each of the 30 T cell receptor beta chains below was sequenced from the same sample in a study of T cell changes during pregnancy in multiple sclerosis. Assay: immunoSEQ multiplex PCR; the TCRdb copy retains only in-frame clones and omits some. The table shows tens of thousands of clones, with 90% to 95% occurring only once. The source was CD4+ T cells from peripheral blood mononuclear cells, collected in the second trimester of pregnancy. The receptors derive from a female donor with multiple sclerosis, enrolled in a pregnancy study.

This chain's CDR3 is CASSASGTMNEKLFF. The DNA for the CDR3 is TGTGCCAGCAGCGCCTCCGGGACAATGAATGAAAAACTGTTTTTT. V and J are TRBV9 and TRBJ1-4; a possible D gene is TRBD1 (6 bases). Germline CDR1 is SGDLS and CDR2 is YYNGEE. Trimming pared 3 bases from V and 5 bases from J, leaving 14 bases between. This CDR3 region has 15 residues.

This chain connects TRBV29-1 to TRBJ1-1, with 7 bases lining up with TRBD1. V shed 1 base and J 3 bases; nucleotides not matched to a gene: 8. CDR3 length equals 15 residues. CDR1 and CDR2 from the germline V gene are SQVTM and ANQGSEA. The CDR3 reads CSVEVQGVLDTEAFF. The CDR3 coding sequence is TGCAGCGTTGAAGTCCAGGGGGTTCTTGACACTGAAGCTTTCTTT.

The J gene is TRBJ2-7, the V gene TRBV7-9; D not resolved. The germline gives CDR1 SEHNR, CDR2 FQNEAQ (reference sequence). This CDR3 has 13 residues. Trimming shortened V by 6 bases and J by 3 bases, and 12 bases separated the two germline ends. CDR3 loop: CASSLGSLYEQYF. The CDR3 region has the DNA TGTGCCAGCAGTCTGGGCAGCCTCTACGAGCAGTACTTC. Variable domain in full (rest from reference TRBV7-9 and TRBJ2-7): DTGVSQNPRHKITKRGQNVTFRCDPISEHNRLYWYRQTLGQGPEFLTYFQNEAQLEKSRLLSDRFSAERPKGSFSTLEIQRTEQGDSAMYLCASSLGSLYEQYFGPGTRLTVT.

The chain couples TRBV7-3 to TRBJ2-3, with 7 positions matching TRBD2. V was clipped by 2 bases and J by 0 bases; unmatched bases: 2. The length of the CDR3 is 15 residues. The germline V gene encodes CDR1 SGHTA and CDR2 FQGTGA. The CDR3 sequence: CASSLLAASTDTQYF. CDR3 DNA sequence: TGTGCCAGCAGCTTACTAGCGGCGAGCACAGATACGCAGTATTTT.

This sequence joins TRBV9 and TRBJ2-1; possible D gene TRBD1, 5 bases. In germline, CDR1 is SGDLS, CDR2 YYNGEE. Between the trimmed V and J ends, which lost 1 base and 4 bases, there was a span of 15 bases. This CDR3 spans 16 amino acids. The CDR3 here is CASSVSAGKGYNEQFF. CDR3 nucleotides: TGTGCCAGCAGCGTATCAGCAGGGAAGGGGTACAATGAGCAGTTCTTC.

The chain couples TRBV5-6 to TRBJ1-4; TRBD1 matches 8 bases. The CDR3 loop spans 16 amino acids. In germline, CDR1 is SGHDT, CDR2 YYEEEE. The V and J ends lost 3 bases and 8 bases, in that order; junction bases with no gene match: 12. The CDR3 loop reads CASSSSGQGWGEKLFF. CDR3 bases: TGTGCCAGCAGCTCGAGCGGACAGGGCTGGGGGGAAAAACTGTTTTTT.

The chain combines TRBV30 with TRBJ2-1; D is perhaps TRBD2 (7 bases). Looked up from germline, CDR1 is GTSNPN and CDR2 is SVGIG (reference sequence). V was clipped by 1 base and J by 4 bases, with 11 bases between them. CDR3 length: 14 amino acids. The CDR3 sequence is CAWSEGGGYNEQFF. The CDR3 region has the DNA TGTGCCTGGAGTGAAGGGGGAGGGTACAATGAGCAGTTCTTC.

The rearrangement joins TRBV5-1 to TRBJ1-2, with D tentatively TRBD1 (5 bases). V shed 4 bases and J shed 4 bases, with 14 bases lying between them. The CDR3 contains 14 residues. CDR1 is SGHRS, CDR2 YFSETQ, per germline. In nucleotides, the CDR3 is TGCGCCAGCAGCAACCGTGGGGCGACCTATGGCTACACCTTC. Translation gives CASSNRGATYGYTF.

The gene calls are TRBV5-1 and TRBJ2-2; possible D gene TRBD2, 5 bases. The CDR3 sequence is 14 residues long. Trimming pared 1 base from V and 6 bases from J, leaving 10 bases between. The germline V gene has CDR1 SGHRS and CDR2 YFSETQ. The chain's CDR3 is CASSLSGISGELFF. CDR3 nucleotides: TGCGCCAGCAGCTTGTCGGGGATATCCGGGGAGCTGTTTTTT.

The chain joins TRBV7-2 to TRBJ2-7; D possibly corresponds to TRBD2 (6 bases). Looked up from germline, CDR1 is SGHTA and CDR2 is FQGNSA. V lost 4 bases, J lost 2 bases, and 15 bases lay in between. The CDR3 runs to 15 residues. CDR3 amino acids: CASSYYTAGTYEQYF. The CDR3 region has the DNA TGTGCCAGCAGCTACTATACGGCGGGGACCTACGAGCAGTACTTC.

This rearrangement joins TRBV23-1 to TRBJ2-2, with D possibly being TRBD2 (6 bases). TRBV23-1 is an ORF for which the function is uncertain. The CDR3 has 13 amino acids. V gave up 10 bases and J gave up 6 bases, with 15 bases separating them. CDR3 DNA: TGCGCCACGGGTCTAGCGCCCCCCGGGGAGCTGTTTTTT. Translation gives CATGLAPPGELFF.

The V gene is TRBV7-3, the J gene TRBJ2-1; TRBD2 aligns across 9 bases. CDR3 size: 16 residues. Germline V gene data show CDR1 as SGHTA and CDR2 as FQGTGA. Germline trimming cut 1 base from V and 4 bases from J; bases unmatched to any gene: 5. This chain's CDR3 is CASSLNPAGGYNEQFF. In DNA, the CDR3 is TGTGCCAGCAGCTTAAACCCAGCGGGGGGATACAATGAGCAGTTCTTC.

The chain uses TRBV5-4 and TRBJ1-1, with a possible D match to TRBD1 (6 bases). The CDR3 totals 13 residues. Trimming left V 4 bases short and J 3 bases short, with 10 bases between. Germline CDR1 reads SGHNT; CDR2 reads YYREEE (reference sequence). The CDR3 spells CASSVDSYTEAFF. The CDR3, as DNA: TGTGCCAGCAGCGTGGACAGCTACACTGAAGCTTTCTTT.

The chain uses TRBV19 and TRBJ2-1, with 7 nucleotides matching TRBD2. This CDR3 has 18 residues. The trim removed 3 bases at V and 7 bases at J, leaving 18 bases unmatched. The germline V gene encodes CDR1 LNHDA and CDR2 SQIVND (reference sequence). This chain's CDR3 is CASSIRTAKRGERNEQFF. In DNA form, the CDR3 reads TGTGCCAGTAGTATTAGGACCGCTAAGCGGGGCGAGAGGAATGAGCAGTTCTTC.

This sequence joins TRBV9 and TRBJ2-1; 8 bases fit TRBD2. This CDR3 region has 16 residues. The V and J ends lost 3 bases and 1 base, in that order; junction bases with no gene match: 6. The germline V gene encodes CDR1 SGDLS and CDR2 YYNGEE. CDR3 protein: CASSDPAGVSYNEQFF. The CDR3 bases are TGTGCCAGCAGCGACCCAGCGGGAGTGTCCTACAATGAGCAGTTCTTC. Full variable domain (rest looked up from reference TRBV9 and TRBJ2-1): DSGVTQTPKHLITATGQRVTLRCSPRSGDLSVYWYQQSLDQGLQFLIQYYNGEERAKGNILERFSAQQFPDLHSELNLSSLELGDSALYFCASSDPAGVSYNEQFFGPGTRLTVL.

The V call is TRBV6-6, the J call TRBJ1-5, with a possible D match to TRBD1 (5 bases). The CDR3 is 13 amino acids. CDR1 and CDR2 from the germline V gene are MNHNY and SVGAGI (reference sequence). The germline V and J ends were trimmed by 5 bases and 7 bases, with 12 bases remaining between them. CDR3 bases: TGTGCCAGCAGTCAAGACGCAGGGCAGCCCCAGCATTTT. Residues: CASSQDAGQPQHF.

The CDR3 region has the DNA TGCGCCAGCAGCTTCGGACTACCGAGCACAGATACGCAGTATTTT. Translated, it gives CASSFGLPSTDTQYF. The chain recombines TRBV5-1 with TRBJ2-3, with a tentative D call TRBD2 (6 bases). Germline CDR1 reads SGHRS; CDR2 reads YFSETQ. With 2 bases removed from V and 0 bases from J, the gap between germline ends came to 10 bases. CDR3 size: 15 residues.

This chain joins TRBV27 and TRBJ2-7; TRBD2 aligns across 14 bases. CDR1 and CDR2 (germline): MNHEY, SMNVEV (reference sequence). The CDR3 contains 15 residues. The trim removed 7 bases at V and 2 bases at J, leaving 4 bases unmatched. For the CDR3, the DNA is TGTGCCAGCAAGCTGGGACTAGCGGGAGCCTACGAGCAGTACTTC. Its translation: CASKLGLAGAYEQYF.

The chain joins TRBV19 to TRBJ1-5; possibly TRBD1 for D (6 bases). V was shortened by 5 bases and J by 0 bases, with 14 bases between the two germline ends. CDR1 is LNHDA and CDR2 is SQIVND in the germline V gene (reference sequence). There are 16 residues in the CDR3. The CDR3 DNA reads as TGTGCCAGTAGTCCCCGAGGGGGTTATAGCAATCAGCCCCAGCATTTT. Protein product: CASSPRGGYSNQPQHF.

The chain uses TRBV5-1 and TRBJ1-3; D uncertain. Germline V gene sequence: CDR1 SGHRS, CDR2 YFSETQ. V gave up 0 bases and J gave up 4 bases, with 8 bases separating them. The CDR3 spans 14 residues. The CDR3 DNA reads TGCGCCAGCAGCTTGGCCGGTGCAGGAAACACCATATATTTT. Translating gives CASSLAGAGNTIYF.

This clone was picked up one time. The gene calls are TRBV6-6 and TRBJ1-2; 7 bases agree with TRBD1. V was pared by 4 bases and J by 3 bases, with 2 bases of the junction left unmatched. This CDR3 spans 13 amino acids. The germline V gene encodes CDR1 MNHNY and CDR2 SVGAGI (reference sequence). CDR3 DNA: TGTGCCAGCAGTTGGGACAGCGACTATGGCTACACCTTC. It is translated as CASSWDSDYGYTF.

V and J are TRBV6-1 and TRBJ1-3; D may be TRBD1 (6 bases). This CDR3 has 19 residues. V lost 4 bases and J 2 bases, leaving 24 bases between the germline ends. Germline CDR1 reads MNHNS; CDR2 reads SASEGT. As DNA, the CDR3 is TGTGCCAGCAGTGCGGGGGGCAGTCAAGCTGTCTCAACTGGAAACACCATATATTTT. Translated: CASSAGGSQAVSTGNTIYF.

The chain recombines TRBV5-5 with TRBJ2-5, with TRBD2 matching 15 bases. Germline V lookup: CDR1 SGHKS, CDR2 YYEKEE (reference sequence). V lost 4 bases to trimming and J lost 4 bases; unmatched junction nucleotides: 2. The CDR3 runs 15 residues. CDR3 in amino acids: CASSPGLAGGETQYF. CDR3 in DNA: TGTGCCAGCAGCCCGGGACTAGCGGGAGGAGAGACCCAGTACTTC. The full variable domain, completed using reference TRBV5-5 and TRBJ2-5, is DAGVTQSPTHLIKTRGQQVTLRCSPISGHKSVSWYQQVLGQGPQFIFQYYEKEERGRGNFPDRFSARQFPNYSSELNVNALLLGDSALYLCASSPGLAGGETQYFGPGTRLLVL.

V usage is TRBV6-1 and J usage is TRBJ1-2, with TRBD1 matching 12 bases. The germline CDR1 and CDR2 sequences are MNHNS and SASEGT. CDR3 length equals 15 residues. V shed 3 bases and J 5 bases; nucleotides not matched to a gene: 4. The CDR3 DNA follows: TGTGCCAGCAGTGACCCGGGACAGGGGGCGTATGGCTACACCTTC. Its protein product is CASSDPGQGAYGYTF.

This chain links TRBV6-1 with TRBJ2-6; weak D call: TRBD2 (5 bases). Between the trimmed V and J ends, which lost 7 bases and 4 bases, there was a span of 11 bases. Germline V gene sequence: CDR1 MNHNS, CDR2 SASEGT. This CDR3 is built from 14 residues. The CDR3 DNA reads as TGTGCCAGCATACGGGGTATCGGGGCCAACGTCCTGACTTTC. It codes for CASIRGIGANVLTF.

The gene calls are TRBV28 and TRBJ2-7; weak D call: TRBD1 (5 bases). Trimming removed 6 bases from V and 2 bases from J, with 14 bases in between. The CDR3 is 14 amino acids. Germline V gene lookup returns CDR1 MDHEN and CDR2 SYDVKM. The DNA of the CDR3 is TGTGCCAGCAGCCACAGGCAGGAACCCTACGAGCAGTACTTC. Encoded protein: CASSHRQEPYEQYF.

The rearrangement uses TRBV7-9 and TRBJ1-1; D may be TRBD1 (5 bases). The CDR3 runs 14 residues. V shed 7 bases and J shed 1 base, with 13 bases lying between them. The germline gives CDR1 SEHNR, CDR2 FQNEAQ (reference sequence). CDR3 protein: CASIAGGGNTEAFF. The CDR3, as DNA: TGTGCCAGCATCGCGGGGGGAGGGAACACTGAAGCTTTCTTT.

The chain is built from TRBV4-1 and TRBJ2-2; TRBD1 matches at 7 bases. CDR3 length equals 14 residues. The germline V gene has CDR1 MGHRA and CDR2 YSYEKL. Trimming took 4 bases from V and 6 from J; bases not matched to a gene: 5. CDR3 amino acids: CASSLLTGPGELFF. The CDR3 DNA follows: TGCGCCAGCAGCCTCTTGACAGGGCCCGGGGAGCTGTTTTTT.

The chain is built from TRBV5-1 and TRBJ1-2; 7 nucleotides align to TRBD1. This CDR3 is built from 14 residues. In germline, CDR1 is SGHRS, CDR2 YFSETQ. V lost 4 bases, J lost 1 base, and 4 bases stayed unmatched. CDR3 sequence reads: CASSPTGNNYGYTF. The CDR3, as DNA: TGCGCCAGCAGCCCGACAGGGAATAACTATGGCTACACCTTC.

The chain uses TRBV18 and TRBJ2-5; 7 nucleotides agree with TRBD2. In germline, CDR1 is KGHSH, CDR2 LQKENI. The CDR3 has 14 residues. V was clipped by 5 bases and J by 5 bases; unmatched bases: 8. CDR3 sequence reads: CASSSRLARETQYF. CDR3 coding DNA: TGTGCCAGCTCATCAAGACTAGCTAGGGAGACCCAGTACTTC.